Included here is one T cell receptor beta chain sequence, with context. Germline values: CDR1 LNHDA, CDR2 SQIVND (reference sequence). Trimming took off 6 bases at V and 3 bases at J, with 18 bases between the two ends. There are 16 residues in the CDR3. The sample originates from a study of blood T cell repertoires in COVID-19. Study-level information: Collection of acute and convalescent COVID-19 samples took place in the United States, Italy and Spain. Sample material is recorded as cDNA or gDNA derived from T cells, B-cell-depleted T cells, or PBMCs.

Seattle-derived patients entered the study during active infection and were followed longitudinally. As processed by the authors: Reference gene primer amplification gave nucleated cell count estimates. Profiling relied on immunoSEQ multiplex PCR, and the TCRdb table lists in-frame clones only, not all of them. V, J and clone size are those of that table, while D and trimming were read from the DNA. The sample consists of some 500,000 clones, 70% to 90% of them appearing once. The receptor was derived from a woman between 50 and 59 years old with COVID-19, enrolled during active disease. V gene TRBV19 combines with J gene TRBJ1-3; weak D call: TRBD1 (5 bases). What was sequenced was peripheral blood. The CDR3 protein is CASSMRDPRGGNTIYF. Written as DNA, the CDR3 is TGTGCCAGTAGCATGCGGGACCCTCGCGGTGGAAACACCATATATTTT.